The 21 T cell receptor beta chains given below trace back to one sample, sequenced in a study of radiotherapy plus CTLA-4 blockade in lung cancer (dated by TCRdb to 2017 to 2018). Library preparation was by the immunoSEQ multiplex PCR assay. The table was pulled from immuneACCESS by TCRdb, which kept in-frame rearrangements only. Such tables lose some clones; where checked, under half of the loss comes from unresolved V genes, and the rest has no known cause. Within this sample are some 67,000 clones, with around 77% of them counted one time only. The ten largest clones capture 15% to 20% of the sample. The starting material was peripheral blood, obtained from a patient treated with radiotherapy plus ipilimumab. The receptors stem from a human donor with non-small cell lung cancer whose response to radiotherapy plus ipilimumab could not be evaluated. Some clones in this sample may be carry-over from other donors' samples.

The V call is TRBV9, the J call TRBJ1-2; maybe TRBD1 (6 bases). Germline V gives CDR1 SGDLS, CDR2 YYNGEE. The CDR3 length is 13 residues. Trimming removed 2 bases at V and 2 bases at J, with 7 bases between. CDR3 nucleotide sequence: TGTGCCAGCAGCGTCACAGGGAACTATGGCTACACCTTC. Protein product: CASSVTGNYGYTF.

The chain couples TRBV11-3 to TRBJ2-2, with 8 bases matching TRBD1. CDR1 and CDR2 from the germline V gene are SGHNT and YENEEA. The CDR3 spans 15 residues. The trim removed 5 bases at V and 1 base at J, leaving 3 bases unmatched. The CDR3 is CASSPGQGNTGELFF. CDR3 sequence (DNA): TGTGCCAGCAGCCCAGGACAGGGGAACACCGGGGAGCTGTTTTTT.

The chain uses TRBV28 and TRBJ1-2; tentative D call: TRBD1 (5 bases). The CDR3 length is 12 residues. V lost 4 bases, J lost 3 bases, and 6 bases lay in between. Germline-derived CDR1 and CDR2 are MDHEN and SYDVKM. The CDR3 reads CASSSTDYGYTF. CDR3 DNA: TGTGCCAGCAGTTCGACAGACTATGGCTACACCTTC.

A word on this clone: Additional DNA sequences in this sample encode the identical CDR3. The chain combines TRBV27 with TRBJ1-2; D not certain. The germline V gene encodes CDR1 MNHEY and CDR2 SMNVEV (reference sequence). CDR3 length: 13 residues. Trimming shortened V by 5 bases and J by 4 bases, and 11 bases separated the two germline ends. The CDR3 DNA reads as TGTGCCAGCAGTCCCGACACTGTCTATGGCTACACCTTC. This translates into CASSPDTVYGYTF.

The chain recombines TRBV7-9 with TRBJ2-3, with TRBD2 matching 7 bases. CDR1 is SEHNR, CDR2 FQNEAQ, per germline (reference sequence). V was clipped by 1 base and J by 1 base; unmatched bases: 2. This CDR3 has 15 residues. In nucleotides, the CDR3 is TGTGCCAGCAGCTTAGAAGCGGGGCGCACAGATACGCAGTATTTT. This translates into CASSLEAGRTDTQYF.

The rearrangement uses TRBV7-8 and TRBJ1-5; the match to TRBD1 covers 12 bases. Looked up from germline, CDR1 is SGHVS and CDR2 is FQNEAQ. The CDR3 consists of 17 residues. Trimming removed 3 bases from V and 0 bases from J; junction bases left unmatched: 3. This CDR3 is CASSLGQGANSNQPQHF. The CDR3 bases are TGTGCCAGCAGCTTGGGACAGGGGGCTAATAGCAATCAGCCCCAGCATTTT.

This chain joins TRBV19 and TRBJ2-6; D is possibly TRBD2 (6 bases). Trimming pared 7 bases from V and 3 bases from J, leaving 22 bases between. Germline CDR1 LNHDA, CDR2 SQIVND (reference sequence). The CDR3 sequence is 18 residues long. DNA for the CDR3: TGTGCCAGTAATGGCCTCGAATCCCGGGGAGGTGGGGCCAACGTCCTGACTTTC. It translates to CASNGLESRGGGANVLTF.

The gene calls are TRBV7-2 and TRBJ2-1; a possible D gene is TRBD2 (6 bases). Trimming removed 5 bases from V and 3 bases from J, with 8 bases in between. This CDR3 is 13 amino acids long. Germline assignment: CDR1 SGHTA and CDR2 FQGNSA. The CDR3 DNA reads as TGTGCCAGCAGCCCTAGCGACTACAATGAGCAGTTCTTC. It codes for CASSPSDYNEQFF.

This clone came up once. The rearrangement joins TRBV11-2 to TRBJ2-3, with D perhaps TRBD2 (6 bases). This CDR3 is 13 amino acids long. V was shortened by 5 bases and J by 7 bases, with 13 bases between the two germline ends. Germline values: CDR1 SGHAT, CDR2 FQNNGV. CDR3 sequence reads: CASSLVAGHTQYF. The CDR3, as DNA: TGTGCCAGCAGCCTGGTGGCGGGGCATACGCAGTATTTT.

CDR3 nucleotide sequence: TGCGCCAGCAGCCAAAGCAGGGGCTCCTATAATTCACCCCTCCACTTT. Its protein is CASSQSRGSYNSPLHF. V gene TRBV4-3 combines with J gene TRBJ1-6; D is perhaps TRBD1 (6 bases). The ends were cut back, 2 bases at V and 0 bases at J, with 8 bases in the middle. The CDR3 is 16 residues long. The V gene's germline CDR1 is LGHNA and CDR2 YSLEER.

V and J are TRBV4-1 and TRBJ1-4, with D maybe TRBD1 (5 bases). Trimming pared 4 bases from V and 2 bases from J, leaving 11 bases between. The germline V gene has CDR1 MGHRA and CDR2 YSYEKL. This CDR3 has 15 amino acids. CDR3 region: CASSPAGRTNEKLFF. As DNA, the CDR3 is TGCGCCAGCAGCCCCGCGGGACGGACTAATGAAAAACTGTTTTTT.

DNA for the CDR3: TGTGCCAGCAAGGGGGACAGGGGAGGCCCTGAAGCTTTCTTT. Translation: CASKGDRGGPEAFF. The chain uses TRBV2 and TRBJ1-1; 10 bases are shared with TRBD1. The CDR3 has 14 residues. J was trimmed by 6 bases and V by 7 bases; bases with no gene match: 8. Germline CDR1 reads SNHLY; CDR2 reads FYNNEI.

This clone was seen just once. The rearrangement joins TRBV18 to TRBJ2-7, with TRBD1 identical over 8 bases. Germline assignment: CDR1 KGHSH and CDR2 LQKENI. The CDR3 totals 16 residues. Trimming took 3 bases from V and 2 from J; bases not matched to a gene: 9. The CDR3 nucleotides read TGTGCCAGCTCACCGTCACCGGGACAGGAGACCTACGAGCAGTACTTC. This translates into CASSPSPGQETYEQYF. Looking up the rest from reference TRBV18 and TRBJ2-7 gives the full variable domain: NAGVMQNPRHLVRRRGQEARLRCSPMKGHSHVYWYRQLPEEGLKFMVYLQKENIIDESGMPKERFSAEFPKEGPSILRIQQVVRGDSAAYFCASSPSPGQETYEQYFGPGTRLTVT.

The chain has TRBV9 and TRBJ2-5; the match to TRBD1 covers 10 bases. CDR3 length equals 16 residues. Germline V CDR1 and CDR2: SGDLS, YYNGEE. V trimming: 2 bases; J trimming: 5 bases; junction bases outside the gene matches: 9. The CDR3 DNA reads as TGTGCCAGCAGCGTGCCTCGGGACAGGGGAGAGGAGACCCAGTACTTC. This gives the protein CASSVPRDRGEETQYF.

The chain joins TRBV7-3 to TRBJ1-6; weak D call: TRBD1 (6 bases). Germline-derived CDR1 and CDR2 are SGHTA and FQGTGA. V gave up 5 bases and J gave up 5 bases, with 7 bases separating them. The CDR3 extends over 13 amino acids. The CDR3 region is CASSPGDNSPLHF. The CDR3 region has the DNA TGTGCCAGCAGCCCAGGGGATAATTCACCCCTCCACTTT.

The chain couples TRBV5-4 to TRBJ2-7; 13 nucleotides align to TRBD2. The CDR3 sequence is 15 residues long. The V and J ends lost 2 bases and 9 bases, in that order; junction bases with no gene match: 8. Per the germline V gene, CDR1 is SGHNT and CDR2 is YYREEE (reference sequence). This CDR3 reads CASSLGTSGALGQYF. In nucleotides, the CDR3 is TGTGCCAGCAGCTTAGGGACTAGCGGGGCCCTGGGGCAGTACTTC.

Here the CDR3 DNA reads TGTGCCAGCAGCGTACAGGCCCTGAACACTGAAGCTTTCTTT. Its protein is CASSVQALNTEAFF. The V and J genes are TRBV9 and TRBJ1-1, with D hard to call. This CDR3 has 14 residues. V was pared by 1 base and J by 0 bases, with 7 bases between. The V gene's germline CDR1 is SGDLS and CDR2 YYNGEE.

The chain combines TRBV5-4 with TRBJ1-1; D unclear. Trimming removed 2 bases at V and 3 bases at J, with 11 bases between. The CDR3 length is 14 residues. Germline CDR1 is SGHNT and CDR2 is YYREEE (reference sequence). In DNA form, the CDR3 reads TGTGCCAGCAGCTTCCGGGTCGAGGACACTGAAGCTTTCTTT. Translation gives CASSFRVEDTEAFF.

The chain uses TRBV6-5 and TRBJ2-4; maybe TRBD2 (6 bases). CDR1 is MNHEY, CDR2 SVGAGI, per germline. CDR3 length equals 15 residues. V lost 6 bases to trimming and J lost 0 bases, with 12 bases between them. In DNA, the CDR3 is TGTGCCAGCAGCTCGGGGGTGATAGCCAAAAACATTCAGTACTTC. This sequence encodes CASSSGVIAKNIQYF.

This chain uses TRBV9 with TRBJ1-2; the D gene is possibly TRBD1 (6 bases). In germline, CDR1 is SGDLS, CDR2 YYNGEE. The ends were cut back, 0 bases at V and 3 bases at J, with 9 bases in the middle. The CDR3 extends over 14 amino acids. The DNA of the CDR3 is TGTGCCAGCAGCGTAGGAAACAGGGACTATGGCTACACCTTC. Its translation: CASSVGNRDYGYTF. The whole variable domain, remainder taken from reference TRBV9 and TRBJ1-2, is DSGVTQTPKHLITATGQRVTLRCSPRSGDLSVYWYQQSLDQGLQFLIQYYNGEERAKGNILERFSAQQFPDLHSELNLSSLELGDSALYFCASSVGNRDYGYTFGSGTRLTVV.

The chain couples TRBV4-1 to TRBJ2-7, with 7 bases lining up with TRBD1. The CDR3 runs 13 residues. Germline values: CDR1 MGHRA, CDR2 YSYEKL. V lost 5 bases, J lost 1 base, and 2 bases stayed unmatched. CDR3 nucleotides: TGCGCCAGCAGCGGGGGACAGTCCTACGAGCAGTACTTC. Translation gives CASSGGQSYEQYF.